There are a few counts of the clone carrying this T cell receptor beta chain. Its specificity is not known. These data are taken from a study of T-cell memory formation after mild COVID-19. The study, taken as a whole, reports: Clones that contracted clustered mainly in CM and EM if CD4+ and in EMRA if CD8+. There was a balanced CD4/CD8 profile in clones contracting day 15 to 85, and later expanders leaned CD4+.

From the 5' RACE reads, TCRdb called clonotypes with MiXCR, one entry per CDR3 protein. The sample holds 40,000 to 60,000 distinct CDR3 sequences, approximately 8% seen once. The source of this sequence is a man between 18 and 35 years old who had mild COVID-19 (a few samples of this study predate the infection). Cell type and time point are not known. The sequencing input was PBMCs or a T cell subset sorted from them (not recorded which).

The CDR3: CASSLQGPDTQYF. CDR3 bases: TGTGCCAGCAGCCTCCAGGGTCCAGATACGCAGTATTTT. This sequence joins TRBV3-1 and TRBJ2-3, with a possible D match to TRBD1 (5 bases). Trimming took 4 bases from V and 4 from J, leaving 9 bases between them. There are 13 residues in the CDR3. The germline V gene has CDR1 LGHDT and CDR2 YNNKEL (reference sequence).